This T cell receptor (beta chain) was identified in a study of OX40 agonist ivuxolimab in advanced cancers. The CDR3 has 15 residues. J lost 7 bases, V lost 5 bases, and 10 bases had no gene match. Germline V gives CDR1 MNHEY, CDR2 SVGAGI. Measured with immunoSEQ multiplex PCR; TCRdb has only the in-frame clones, and not every one. This table holds about 80,000 clones, roughly 90% found once. The source is an adult with an advanced solid tumor such as melanoma, head and neck, liver or kidney cancer. The input for sequencing was CD4+ or CD8+ T cells sorted from blood, taken in a trial of the OX40 agonist ivuxolimab. The V and J genes are TRBV6-5 and TRBJ1-5, with TRBD1 matching 8 bases. CDR3 sequence: CASSPAGQVSQPQHF. Here the CDR3 DNA reads TGTGCCAGCAGTCCCGCGGGACAGGTATCCCAGCCCCAGCATTTT.